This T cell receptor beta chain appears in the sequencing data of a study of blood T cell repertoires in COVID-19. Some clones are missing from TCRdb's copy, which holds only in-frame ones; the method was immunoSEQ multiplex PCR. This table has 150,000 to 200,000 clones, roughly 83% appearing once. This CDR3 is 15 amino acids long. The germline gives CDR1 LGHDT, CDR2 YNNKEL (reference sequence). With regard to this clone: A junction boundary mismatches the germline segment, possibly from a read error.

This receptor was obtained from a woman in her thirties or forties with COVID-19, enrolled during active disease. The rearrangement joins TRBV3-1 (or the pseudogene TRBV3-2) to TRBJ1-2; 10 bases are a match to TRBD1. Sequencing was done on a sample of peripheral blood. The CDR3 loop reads CASSQGGGQGYGYTF. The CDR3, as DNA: TGTGCCAGCAGTCAAGGAGGGGGACAGGGGTATGGCTACACCTTC.